The rows below give T cell receptor beta chains drawn from one sample of a study of vaccination and CD4 T cells after COVID-19. TCRdb reprocessed the PCR reads with MiXCR, giving one entry per CDR3 protein. Of 10,000 to 12,000 distinct CDR3 sequences in the sample, about 69% were seen once. Which antigens these TCRs recognize remains unknown. The specimen was CD4+ T cells from blood, cultured in vitro. The receptor set was obtained from a human donor who had recovered from COVID-19. The conserved cysteine and the conserved F or W are not part of the CDR3 here. Expanded clones are given a class, and other clones once, few, many or no size at all.

clone size | V gene | CDR3 protein
- | TRBV29-1 | SVLIVSMGFDYEQY
- | TRBV20-1 | SAGHVRGTGELF
large | TRBV20-1 | SAPPRGAPGTQY
- | TRBV5-4 | ASSSIWTSGSYEQY
few | TRBV28 | ASRLGGGGQPQH
- | TRBV6-1 | ASRTGEETGELF
- | TRBV6-2/TRBV6-3 | ASSPGGAGPARYYNEQF
- | TRBV7-2 | ASSSRTPQIVNEQF
- | TRBV6-1 | ARGGRGNEKLF
- | TRBV7-3 | ASSLRGLSTDTQY
- | TRBV6-2/TRBV6-3 | ASSYRRYSNQPQH
- | TRBV29-1 | SVGTGDQPQH
- | TRBV6-5 | ASSYSRGAYGELF
- | TRBV5-6 | ASSLVSNEQF
- | TRBV7-2 | ATGGTTIY
- | TRBV7-3 | ASSVGSNSPLH
few | TRBV20-1 | SAKVMNTEAF
- | TRBV6-1 | ASRTGGDEQF
once | TRBV6-2/TRBV6-3 | ASSRGLLGAF
once | TRBV7-2 | ASSFRRENTIY
- | TRBV20-1 | SAAKPGVEHGYT
- | TRBV7-2 | ASSLEGAGNQPQH
- | TRBV20-1 | SARDSGRATGELF
once | TRBV12-3/TRBV12-4 | ASIPGTYNSPLH
- | TRBV6-1 | ASSQQGPPNTGELF
- | TRBV27 | AGTGLAGIYEQC
- | TRBV15 | ATSRRDRGVGENQY
- | TRBV7-9 | ASSLVNEQF
- | TRBV20-1 | SARNPGTGNTDTQY